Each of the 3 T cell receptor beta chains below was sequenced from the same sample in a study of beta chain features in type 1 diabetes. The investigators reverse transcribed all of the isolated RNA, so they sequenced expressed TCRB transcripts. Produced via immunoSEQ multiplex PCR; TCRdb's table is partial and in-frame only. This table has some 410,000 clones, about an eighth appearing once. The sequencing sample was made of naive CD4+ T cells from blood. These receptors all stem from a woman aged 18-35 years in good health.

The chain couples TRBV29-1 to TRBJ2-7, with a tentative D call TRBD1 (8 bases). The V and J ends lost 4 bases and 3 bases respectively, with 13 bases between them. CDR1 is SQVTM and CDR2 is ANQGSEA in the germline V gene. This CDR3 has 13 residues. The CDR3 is CSVGGGQVYEQYF. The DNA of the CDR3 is TGCAGCGTTGGCGGGGGACAGGTCTACGAGCAGTACTTC.

CDR3 nucleotides: TGTGCCAGCAGCTATAAGACCACCGGGGAGCTGTTTTTT. Residues: CASSYKTTGELFF. The chain combines TRBV7-2 with TRBJ2-2; D not certain. Trimming pared 4 bases from V and 4 bases from J, leaving 7 bases between. Germline-derived CDR1 and CDR2 are SGHTA and FQGNSA. This CDR3 region has 13 residues. The complete variable domain, with remaining parts taken from reference TRBV7-2 and TRBJ2-2, reads GAGVSQSPSNKVTEKGKDVELRCDPISGHTALYWYRQSLGQGLEFLIYFQGNSAPDKSGLPSDRFSAERTGGSVSTLTIQRTQQEDSAVYLCASSYKTTGELFFGEGSRLTVL.

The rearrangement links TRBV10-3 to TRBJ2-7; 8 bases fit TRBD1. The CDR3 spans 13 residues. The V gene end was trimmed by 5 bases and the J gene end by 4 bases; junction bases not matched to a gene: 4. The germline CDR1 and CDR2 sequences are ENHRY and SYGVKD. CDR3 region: CAISRGQGYEQYV. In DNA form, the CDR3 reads TGTGCCATCAGTAGAGGACAGGGATACGAGCAGTACGTC.